The present T cell receptor (beta chain) was sequenced within a study of blood T cell repertoires in COVID-19. Trimming removed 2 bases from V and 6 bases from J; junction bases left unmatched: 13. Germline V lookup: CDR1 MDHEN, CDR2 SYDVKM. The length of the CDR3 is 18 residues. Method: immunoSEQ multiplex PCR; TCRdb's copy keeps in-frame clones and lacks some. The sample shows 88,000 or so clones, 70% to 80% of them seen only once. Input material: peripheral blood. The rearrangement joins TRBV28 to TRBJ2-2; 9 bases agree with TRBD2. This sequence originates from a human donor in a cohort sampled during active COVID-19. Here the CDR3 reads CASSLMGASGNSPGELFF. The DNA of the CDR3 is TGTGCCAGCAGTTTAATGGGGGCTAGCGGGAATTCGCCCGGGGAGCTGTTTTTT.